A selection of T cell receptor beta chains follows, all from one sample in a study of blood T cells in healthy people across ages. One entry per CDR3 protein results from TCRdb running MiXCR on the 5' RACE reads. This table has about 1.4 million distinct CDR3 sequences, 59% appearing once. The sample taken for sequencing was blood. Source of these receptors: a man younger than 35 in good health. CDR3s leave out the opening cysteine and the closing phenylalanine or tryptophan. The D gene is left open where the match is weak. Where a row states a size, it is once, few, many or the class of an expanded clone; other rows omit it.

D	V	J	size	CDR3
NA	TRBV6-5	TRBJ1-2	few	ASSYTVGGGSNYGYT
TRBD1	TRBV5-1	TRBJ2-7	once	ASSLNGQAFYEQY
NA	TRBV28	TRBJ1-2	few	ASSLGVGNYGYTFEGYT
TRBD1	TRBV10-3	TRBJ2-5	few	AISGWTRDSQETQY
NA	TRBV12-3/TRBV12-4	TRBJ2-7	NA	ASSVGGAYEQY
TRBD2	TRBV29-1	TRBJ2-1	few	SVDAGVNDEQF
NA	TRBV5-1	TRBJ2-1	NA	ASSPSRVYNEQF
TRBD1	TRBV6-2/TRBV6-3	TRBJ2-3	NA	ASSPLPGQGESDTQY
NA	TRBV12-5	TRBJ2-4	NA	ASGRGTENIQY
NA	TRBV4-1	TRBJ1-5	NA	ASSQEPNSGELGSQPQH
NA	TRBV7-9	TRBJ1-2	few	ASSLNADNYGYT